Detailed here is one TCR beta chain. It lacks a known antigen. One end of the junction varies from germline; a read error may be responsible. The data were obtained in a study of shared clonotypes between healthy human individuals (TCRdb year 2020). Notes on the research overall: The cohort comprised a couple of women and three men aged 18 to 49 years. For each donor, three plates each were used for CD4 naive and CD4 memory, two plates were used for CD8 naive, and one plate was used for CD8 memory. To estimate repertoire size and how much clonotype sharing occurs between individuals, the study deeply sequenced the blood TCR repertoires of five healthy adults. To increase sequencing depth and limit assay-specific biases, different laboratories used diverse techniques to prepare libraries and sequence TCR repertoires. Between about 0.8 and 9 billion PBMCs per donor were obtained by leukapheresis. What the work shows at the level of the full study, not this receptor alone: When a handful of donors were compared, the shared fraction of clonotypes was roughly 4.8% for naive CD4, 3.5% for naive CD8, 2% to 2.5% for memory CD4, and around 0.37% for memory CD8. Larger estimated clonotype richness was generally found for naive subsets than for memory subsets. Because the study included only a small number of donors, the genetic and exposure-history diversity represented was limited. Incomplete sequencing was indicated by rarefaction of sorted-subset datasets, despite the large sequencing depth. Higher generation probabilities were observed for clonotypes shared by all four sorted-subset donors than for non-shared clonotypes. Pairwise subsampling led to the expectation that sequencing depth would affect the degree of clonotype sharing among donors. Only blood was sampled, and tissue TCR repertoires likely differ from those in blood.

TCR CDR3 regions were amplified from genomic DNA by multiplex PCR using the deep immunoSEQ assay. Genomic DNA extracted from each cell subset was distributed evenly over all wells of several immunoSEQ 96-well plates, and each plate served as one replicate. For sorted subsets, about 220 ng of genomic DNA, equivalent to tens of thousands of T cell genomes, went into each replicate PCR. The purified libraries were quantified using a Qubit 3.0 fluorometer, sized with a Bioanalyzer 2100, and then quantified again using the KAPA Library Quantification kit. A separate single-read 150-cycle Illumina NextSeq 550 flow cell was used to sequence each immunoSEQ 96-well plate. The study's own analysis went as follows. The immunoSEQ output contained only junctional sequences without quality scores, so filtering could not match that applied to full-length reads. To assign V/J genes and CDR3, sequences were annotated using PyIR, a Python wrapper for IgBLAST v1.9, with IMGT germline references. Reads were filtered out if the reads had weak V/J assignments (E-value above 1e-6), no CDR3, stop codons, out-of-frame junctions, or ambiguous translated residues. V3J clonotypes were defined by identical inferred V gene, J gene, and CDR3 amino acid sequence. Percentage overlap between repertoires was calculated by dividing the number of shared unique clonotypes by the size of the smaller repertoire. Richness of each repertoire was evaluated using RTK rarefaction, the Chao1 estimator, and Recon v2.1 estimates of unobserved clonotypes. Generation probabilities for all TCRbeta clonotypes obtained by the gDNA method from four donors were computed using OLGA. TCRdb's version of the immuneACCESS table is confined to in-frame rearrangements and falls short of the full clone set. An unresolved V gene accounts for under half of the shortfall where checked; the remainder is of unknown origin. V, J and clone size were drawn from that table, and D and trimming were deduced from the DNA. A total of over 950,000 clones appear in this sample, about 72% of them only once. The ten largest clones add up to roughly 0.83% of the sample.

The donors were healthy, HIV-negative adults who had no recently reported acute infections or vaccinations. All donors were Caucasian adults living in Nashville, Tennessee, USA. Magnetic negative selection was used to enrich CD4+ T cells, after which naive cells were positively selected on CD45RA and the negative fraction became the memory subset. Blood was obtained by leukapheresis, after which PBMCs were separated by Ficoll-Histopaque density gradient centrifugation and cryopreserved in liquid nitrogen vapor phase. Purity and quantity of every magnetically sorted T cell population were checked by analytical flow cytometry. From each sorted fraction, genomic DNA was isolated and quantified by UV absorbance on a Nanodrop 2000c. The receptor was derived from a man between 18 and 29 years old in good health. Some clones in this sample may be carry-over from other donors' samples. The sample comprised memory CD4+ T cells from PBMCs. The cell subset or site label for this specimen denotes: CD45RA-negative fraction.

Here the CDR3 is given as CARSLERGVSTDTQYF. The nucleotide sequence is given as TGTGCCAGAAGTTTGGAACGCGGGGTTAGCACAGATACGCAGTATTTT. Here the chain combines TRBV5-3 and TRBJ2-3, with TRBD2 as a weak D call on 6 bases. TRBV5-3 is identified as an open reading frame with a role that is uncertain. From the cysteine through the phenylalanine, the CDR3 covers 16 amino acids. The kept DNA is CDR3 alone, 48 bases in frame from the first base.